One T cell receptor (beta chain) is described in this entry. These data belong to a study of blood T cell repertoires in COVID-19. Across the whole study: Both acute and convalescent COVID-19 samples were obtained from the United States, Italy and Spain.

Sequenced by immunoSEQ multiplex PCR; TCRdb stores in-frame clones only, minus some. This sample yields about 130,000 clones, of which about 80% are seen a single time; 3.8% belongs to the top ten. The sequence was collected from a woman aged 50 to 60 with acute or convalescent COVID-19. The sequencing sample was made of peripheral blood.

In DNA, the CDR3 is TGTGCCAGCAGCCGTGGAGATCAGCCCCAGCATTTT. Its protein product is CASSRGDQPQHF. The V gene is TRBV7-2, the J gene TRBJ1-5; D gene uncertain. Trimming shortened V by 5 bases and J by 5 bases, and 7 bases separated the two germline ends. CDR1 and CDR2 from the germline V gene are SGHTA and FQGNSA. The length of the CDR3 is 12 residues.